These 4 T cell receptor beta chains originate from one sample sequenced in a study of identifying expanded T cells in peripheral blood. Measured with immunoSEQ multiplex PCR; TCRdb has only the in-frame clones, and not every one. The sample lists some 90,000 clones, roughly 91% seen once, with about 20% in the top ten. The sample consisted of blood. The origin of the receptors is a person aged 18 to 75 in good health.

This clone was recorded only once. This rearrangement joins TRBV12-5 to TRBJ2-5, with 12 bases identical to TRBD1. Germline V gene sequence: CDR1 LGHNT, CDR2 FRNRAP. CDR3 length: 17 amino acids. The trim removed 1 base at V and 1 base at J, leaving 4 bases unmatched. CDR3 nucleotides: TGTGCTAGTGGTTTGGGGGGGACAGGGGGCGGCCAAGAGACCCAGTACTTC. Protein: CASGLGGTGGGQETQYF.

The chain has TRBV6-6 and TRBJ1-4; tentative D call: TRBD1 (6 bases). V was pared by 6 bases and J by 8 bases, with 19 bases between. The CDR3 runs 15 residues. CDR1 is MNHNY, CDR2 SVGAGI, per germline (reference sequence). The CDR3 spells CASRPQGTTIEKLFF. The CDR3 DNA is TGTGCCAGCAGGCCCCAGGGGACAACGATAGAAAAACTGTTTTTT.

This chain links TRBV27 with TRBJ2-3; D is unresolved. Germline CDR1 and CDR2: MNHEY and SMNVEV (reference sequence). Trimming took off 6 bases at V and 2 bases at J, with 9 bases between the two ends. This CDR3 region has 13 residues. CDR3 DNA: TGTGCCAGCAGCCTCCAAATCACAGATACGCAGTATTTT. Its protein is CASSLQITDTQYF.

The chain links TRBV5-6 to TRBJ1-3, with a weak D call TRBD1 (5 bases). V was pared by 4 bases and J by 2 bases, with 10 bases between. The CDR3 spans 14 residues. CDR1 SGHDT and CDR2 YYEEEE come from the germline V gene. The DNA of the CDR3 is TGTGCCAGCAGCCCTAGGGGAACTGGAAACACCATATATTTT. This translates into CASSPRGTGNTIYF.